Described below is a single TCR beta chain sequence and its context. Its antigen is undetermined. In TCRdb, the RT-PCR reads were re-called with MiXCR into one record per CDR3 protein. This table has 450,000 to 500,000 distinct CDR3 sequences, approximately 9.9% appearing once. This sample is part of a study of response to subunit inactivated influenza vaccine. Study-level results: The authors put forward the suggestion that each seasonal influenza vaccination may bring in only a limited number of new T cells.

CDR3 size: 13 residues. CDR1 and CDR2 from the germline V gene are SEHNR and FQNEAQ (reference sequence). The V gene lost 5 bases and the J gene lost 6 bases, with 12 bases spanning the gap. The sequence derives from a man between 45 and 60 years old who received an inactivated influenza vaccine. The rearrangement joins TRBV7-9 to TRBJ2-3; D is unresolved. The sample consisted of PBMCs from blood, taken 40 to 50 days after vaccination. In DNA, the CDR3 is TGTGCCAGCAGCCCCGTCTCCAGGGATACGCAGTATTTT. Protein sequence: CASSPVSRDTQYF.